A single sample is the source of the 2 T cell receptor beta chains below, sequenced in a study of technical replicates of blood from a few donors. Clones were sequenced by immunoSEQ multiplex PCR, and TCRdb holds only the in-frame ones, with some missing. The sample shows about 78,000 clones, 85% to 95% of them seen only once. Sequencing input: T cells isolated from PBMCs. These receptor sequences come from a human donor in good health.

The gene calls are TRBV6-6 and TRBJ1-5, with 10 bases aligning to TRBD1. The germline CDR1 and CDR2 sequences are MNHNY and SVGAGI (reference sequence). The CDR3 has 14 residues. The junction had 3 bases not matched to a gene; V was cut back by 6 bases and J by 4 bases. The CDR3 bases are TGTGCCAGCAGCCCGGGACAGGGGAATCAGCCCCAGCATTTT. It specifies CASSPGQGNQPQHF.

The chain carries TRBV7-2 and TRBJ2-2; 7 nucleotides match TRBD2. CDR3 length: 13 residues. V was clipped by 5 bases and J by 5 bases; unmatched bases: 2. Germline V gives CDR1 SGHTA, CDR2 FQGNSA. For the CDR3, the DNA is TGTGCCAGCAGCCCCGGGGGGACCGGGGAGCTGTTTTTT. Its translation is CASSPGGTGELFF.